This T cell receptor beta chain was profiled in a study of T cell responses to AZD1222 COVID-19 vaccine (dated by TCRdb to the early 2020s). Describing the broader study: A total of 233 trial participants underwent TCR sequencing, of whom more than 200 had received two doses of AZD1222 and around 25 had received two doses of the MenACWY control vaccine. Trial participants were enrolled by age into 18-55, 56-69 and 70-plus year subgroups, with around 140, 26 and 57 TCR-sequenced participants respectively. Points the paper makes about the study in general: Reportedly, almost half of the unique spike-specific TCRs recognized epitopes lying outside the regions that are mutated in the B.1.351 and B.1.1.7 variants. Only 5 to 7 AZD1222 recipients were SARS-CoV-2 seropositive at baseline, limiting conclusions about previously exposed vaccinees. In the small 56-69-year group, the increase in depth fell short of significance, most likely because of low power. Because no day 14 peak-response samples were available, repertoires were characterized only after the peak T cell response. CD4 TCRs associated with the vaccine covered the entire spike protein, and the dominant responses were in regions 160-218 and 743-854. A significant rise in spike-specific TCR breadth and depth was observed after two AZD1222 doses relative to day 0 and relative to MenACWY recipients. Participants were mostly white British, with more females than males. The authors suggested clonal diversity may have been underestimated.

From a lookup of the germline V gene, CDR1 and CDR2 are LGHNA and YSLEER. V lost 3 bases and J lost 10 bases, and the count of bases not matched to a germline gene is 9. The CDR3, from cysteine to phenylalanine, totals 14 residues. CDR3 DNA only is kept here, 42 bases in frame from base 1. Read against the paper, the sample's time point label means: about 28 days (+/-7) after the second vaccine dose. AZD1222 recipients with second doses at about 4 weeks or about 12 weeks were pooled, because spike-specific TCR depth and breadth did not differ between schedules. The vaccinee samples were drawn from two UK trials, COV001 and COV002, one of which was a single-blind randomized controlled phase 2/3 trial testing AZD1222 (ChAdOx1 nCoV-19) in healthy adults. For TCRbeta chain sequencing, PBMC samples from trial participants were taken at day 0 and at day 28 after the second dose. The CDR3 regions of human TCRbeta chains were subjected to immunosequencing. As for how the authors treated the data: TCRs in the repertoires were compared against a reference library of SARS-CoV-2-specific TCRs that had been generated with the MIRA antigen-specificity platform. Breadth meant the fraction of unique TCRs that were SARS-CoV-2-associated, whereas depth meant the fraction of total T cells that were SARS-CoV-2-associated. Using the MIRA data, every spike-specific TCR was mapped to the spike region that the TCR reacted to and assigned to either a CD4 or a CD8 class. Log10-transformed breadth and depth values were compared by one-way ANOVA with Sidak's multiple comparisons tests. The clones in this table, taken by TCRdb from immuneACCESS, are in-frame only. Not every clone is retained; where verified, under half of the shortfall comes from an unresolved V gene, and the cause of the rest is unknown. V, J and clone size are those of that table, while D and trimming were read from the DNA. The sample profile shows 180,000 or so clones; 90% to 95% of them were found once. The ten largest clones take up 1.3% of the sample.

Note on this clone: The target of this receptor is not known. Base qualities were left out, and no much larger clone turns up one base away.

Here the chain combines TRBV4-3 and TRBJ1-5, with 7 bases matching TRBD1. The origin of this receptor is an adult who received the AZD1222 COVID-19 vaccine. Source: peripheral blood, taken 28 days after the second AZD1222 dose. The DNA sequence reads TGCGCCAGCAGCCAGGCGACAGGGCCCGGACCCCAGCATTTT. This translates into CASSQATGPGPQHF.